Sequencing of this T cell receptor beta chain was carried out in a study of T cells in localized non-small cell lung cancer. Study results and caveats: Researchers found a median around 58 of the top 100 tumor clones in adjacent lung. Tumor showed lower T cell clonality than uninvolved adjacent lung, where it was highest.

Concerning this clone: Its antigen is not known.

Germline loops: CDR1 MDHEN, CDR2 SYDVKM. The CDR3 loop spans 11 amino acids. V lost 4 bases and J lost 3, with 4 bases in between. Clones were read by immunoSEQ multiplex PCR, and TCRdb kept only the in-frame ones, dropping some. The table records 100,000 to 150,000 clones, around 89% of them present only once. Material: peripheral blood, obtained before any cancer treatment. The rearrangement uses TRBV28 and TRBJ2-7; no firm D call. The clonotype was recovered from a female donor aged 60 or older with stage I lung adenocarcinoma. CDR3 nucleotide sequence: TGTGCCAGCAGTTCAAACTACGAGCAGTACTTC. It codes for CASSSNYEQYF.